The clone carrying this T cell receptor (beta chain) was detected a few times. TCRdb re-called the 5' RACE reads with MiXCR, one entry per CDR3 protein. The sample carries fewer than 450,000 distinct CDR3 sequences, around 24% recorded once. The sample belongs to a study of T-cell memory formation after mild COVID-19. This CDR3 spans 14 amino acids. Trimming took off 8 bases at V and 4 bases at J, with 17 bases between the two ends. In germline, CDR1 is SNHLY, CDR2 FYNNEI. Input material: PBMCs or a T cell subset sorted from them (not recorded which). The chain is built from TRBV2 and TRBJ1-1, with a possible D match to TRBD1 (5 bases). The TCR comes from an adult woman who had mild COVID-19 (a few samples of this study predate the infection). Cell type and time point are not known. The CDR3 DNA reads TGTGCCAGCGAACCGGGGGTAACGCTCACTGAAGCTTTCTTT. Encoded protein: CASEPGVTLTEAFF.